Listed below are T cell receptor beta chains from one sample, sequenced in a study of metastatic and nonmetastatic thyroid tumors. TCRdb called clones again from the PCR reads with MiXCR. The sample has about 24,000 clones; 20% to 30% are singletons. The sample was blood. The receptors stem from a male donor with papillary thyroid cancer or a benign thyroid nodule (not recorded which). Some clones in this sample may be carry-over from other donors' samples. Each CDR3 is given with its conserved first and last residue. D genes are given only for firm matches. Only part of the rows carry a size: once, few, many, or a class if the clone is expanded.

V,D,size,J,DNA,CDR3
TRBV6-1,.,medium-sized,TRBJ1-2,TGTGCCAGCAGAACCCCGGGGGTCTATGGCTACACCTTC,CASRTPGVYGYTF
TRBV15,.,.,TRBJ2-2,TGTGCCACCAGCAGAGAAAGAATCTCCGGGACCACCGCTTCAAACACCGGGGAGCTGTTTTTT,CATSRERISGTTASNTGELFF
TRBV30,TRBD2,.,TRBJ2-7,TGTGCTTATTACCGACTAGCGGGAGACTCCTACGAGCAGTACTTC,CAYYRLAGDSYEQYF
TRBV15,.,many,TRBJ1-6,TGTGCCACCAGCTTGAGACCAGTAAAACTTAGCTCCTATAATTCACCCCTCCACTTT,CATSLRPVKLSSYNSPLHF
TRBV10-3,.,few,TRBJ1-5,TGTGCCATCGGTGGGGGGGCCAGGGCTGAGGGTCAGCCCCAGCATTTT,CAIGGGARAEGQPQHF
TRBV20-1,.,.,TRBJ2-1,TGCAGTGCCCTCACCGGGGCTACCCGATACAATGAGCAGTTCTTC,CSALTGATRYNEQFF
TRBV30,TRBD2,.,TRBJ2-7,TGTGCCTACGGGGGGTACGAGCAGTACTTC,CAYGGYEQYF
TRBV20-1,.,medium-sized,TRBJ1-2,TGCAGTGCTAGCCCCCCGGGACATGGCTACACCTTC,CSASPPGHGYTF
TRBV2,.,.,TRBJ2-7,TGTGCCAGCAAACCAGAGGGGGAATTGTATTTC,CASKPEGELYF
TRBV18,.,many,TRBJ1-1,TGTGCCAGCTCACAAGAGGGAACGAACACTGAAGCTTTCTTT,CASSQEGTNTEAFF
TRBV19,.,few,TRBJ1-5,TGTGCCAGTAGTACCGACAGCTATAGCAATCAGCCCCAGCATTTT,CASSTDSYSNQPQHF
TRBV6-1,.,medium-sized,TRBJ2-3,TGTGCCAGCAGCTCCCTCCGGGATACGCAGTATTTT,CASSSLRDTQYF
TRBV5-1,.,many,TRBJ2-3,TGCGCCAGCAGGGAACGGAGCACAGATACGCAGTATTTT,CASRERSTDTQYF
TRBV6-1,.,.,TRBJ2-7,TGTACCAGCAACCCCTGGGGGAGCGAGCAGTACTTC,CTSNPWGSEQYF
TRBV19,.,many,TRBJ2-5,TGTGCCAGTAGTATACAGGCCTCCGGGGAGACCCAGTACTTC,CASSIQASGETQYF
TRBV6-1,.,.,TRBJ2-7,TGTGCCGGCAGTGAACGTCCAGATTCGTTCGAGCAGTACTTC,CAGSERPDSFEQYF
TRBV2,TRBD2,medium-sized,TRBJ2-1,TGTGCCAGCAGTGAAATCCAGCGGGAGGTCGATGAGCAGTTCTTC,CASSEIQREVDEQFF
TRBV9,TRBD1,many,TRBJ2-7,TGTGCCAGCAGCGTAGACAGGGGAAAGAGGGAGCAGTACTTC,CASSVDRGKREQYF
TRBV6-5,.,.,TRBJ2-2,TGTGCCAGCAGTTCCTCTCCGTGGCTTAACACCGGGGAGCTGTTTTTT,CASSSSPWLNTGELFF
TRBV7-9,TRBD1,.,TRBJ2-1,TGTGCCAGCAGCTCGTCAGGGACAGGGAATGAGCAGTTCTTC,CASSSSGTGNEQFF
TRBV20-1,TRBD1,once,TRBJ1-1,TGCAGTGCTAGACACCTGGGACAGGGGGGTGGTGTGGCTTTCTTT,CSARHLGQGGGVAFF
TRBV7-8,.,.,TRBJ2-2,TGTGCCAGCAGCTTTACGGCACCGAACACCGGGGAGCTGTTTTTT,CASSFTAPNTGELFF
TRBV5-6,.,.,TRBJ2-7,TGTGCCAGCAGCTATGGAGACACCTCCTACGAGCAGTACTTC,CASSYGDTSYEQYF
TRBV28,.,.,TRBJ2-7,TGTGCCAGCAGTCGATCGGGACAAGGCTACGAGCAGTACTTC,CASSRSGQGYEQYF
TRBV20-1,.,.,TRBJ1-4,TGCAGTGCTGGACGAGGGGGGAGGGGGTTTAATGAAAAACTGTTTTTT,CSAGRGGRGFNEKLFF
TRBV6-2/TRBV6-3,TRBD1,few,TRBJ2-1,TGTGCCAGCAATCCCGGATGGCGTGAGGGGGCGCAGTTCTTC,CASNPGWREGAQFF
TRBV6-2/TRBV6-3,.,.,TRBJ2-7,TGTGCCAGCAGTTTGGGGGGAGACGAGCAGTACTTC,CASSLGGDEQYF
TRBV6-2/TRBV6-3,.,.,TRBJ2-7,TGTGCCAGCAGATGTACAGGCGAACCGTACTTC,CASRCTGEPYF
TRBV3-1,TRBD1,.,TRBJ2-1,TGTGCCAGCAGGGGACAGGGGGCTCACAATGAGCAGTTCTTC,CASRGQGAHNEQFF
TRBV28,TRBD1,.,TRBJ1-1,TGTGCCAGCATTCAGGGGGCGACTGAAGCTTTCTTT,CASIQGATEAFF
TRBV27,.,.,TRBJ2-7,.,CASRVGRGSYNEHYF
TRBV12-3/TRBV12-4,.,.,TRBJ2-7,TGTGCCAGCAGTTTAGGGTCAGTCCCGAGGTCCTACGAGCAGTACTTC,CASSLGSVPRSYEQYF
TRBV11-3,TRBD2,.,TRBJ2-7,TGTGCCACCAGCACAGGGACTAGCGGGAGTCTCTACGAGCAGTACTTC,CATSTGTSGSLYEQYF
TRBV20-1,.,.,TRBJ2-1,TGCAGTGCTTATGAGGGCGGGACAACAGGGCAGTTCTTC,CSAYEGGTTGQFF
TRBV4-1,TRBD2,many,TRBJ2-7,TGCGCCAGCAGCCCGGGGTGGGGGGGCTCCTACGAGCAGTACTTC,CASSPGWGGSYEQYF
TRBV5-1,TRBD1,.,TRBJ2-7,TGCGCCAGCGGGACAGCTTACGAGCAGTACTTC,CASGTAYEQYF
TRBV19,TRBD2,many,TRBJ2-1,TGTGCCAGTAGTCCAACCGGGACTAGGGTTCGCAATGAGCAGTTCTTC,CASSPTGTRVRNEQFF
TRBV6-2/TRBV6-3,.,many,TRBJ2-4,TGTGCCAGCAGGGCGGGACCAGCCAAAAACATTCAGTACTTC,CASRAGPAKNIQYF
TRBV6-1,TRBD1,few,TRBJ2-7,TGTGCCAGCAGTGACAGGGGGCTCTCCTACGAGCAGTACTTC,CASSDRGLSYEQYF
TRBV11-3,.,.,TRBJ2-7,TGTGCCAGCATCTTTCTACTCTGGATCTCCTACGAGCAGTACTTC,CASIFLLWISYEQYF
TRBV12-3/TRBV12-4,TRBD2,many,TRBJ2-7,TGTGCCAGCAGTGTAGCGGGTTCTTCCTACGAGCAGTACTTC,CASSVAGSSYEQYF
TRBV4-1,TRBD1,many,TRBJ1-6,TGCGCCAGCAGCCAAGTCACAGGGGATAATTCACCCCTCCACTTT,CASSQVTGDNSPLHF
TRBV5-1,.,many,TRBJ2-3,TGCGCCAGCAGCTTGGCCCGGGTAGATACGCAGTATTTT,CASSLARVDTQYF
TRBV27,TRBD1,few,TRBJ2-7,TGTGCCAGCAGTACCGACCGGGACAGGGGCTACGAGCAGTACTTC,CASSTDRDRGYEQYF
TRBV12-5,.,few,TRBJ2-2,TGTGCTAGTGGCAGCATACAGGGAACCGGGGAGCTGTTTTTT,CASGSIQGTGELFF
TRBV5-6,TRBD2,few,TRBJ2-4,TGTGCCAGCAGTCGACTAGCGCAAGATGCCAAAAACATTCAGTACTTC,CASSRLAQDAKNIQYF
TRBV9,.,many,TRBJ2-7,TGTGCCAGCAGCCCTAGAGGGGTCGAGCAGTACTTC,CASSPRGVEQYF
TRBV28,.,many,TRBJ2-5,TGTGCCAGCACCGACTCGGGAGCGGCCCAAGAGACCCAGTACTTC,CASTDSGAAQETQYF
TRBV5-6,.,many,TRBJ1-3,TGTGCCAGCAACCCGGACGGCCCATCTGGAAACACCATATATTTT,CASNPDGPSGNTIYF
TRBV13,TRBD2,.,TRBJ2-7,TGTGCCAGCAGCCGACGGGCGGCTAGCGGGAGATCAGACTCCTACGAGCAGTACTTC,CASSRRAASGRSDSYEQYF
TRBV18,.,many,TRBJ1-1,TGTGCCAGCTCACCACAGGTGAACACTGAAGCTTTCTTT,CASSPQVNTEAFF
TRBV18,.,many,TRBJ1-5,TGTGCCAGCTCACCAGGTAGGACTTATAGCAATCAGCCCCAGCATTTT,CASSPGRTYSNQPQHF
TRBV10-3,.,many,TRBJ2-1,TGTGCCATCCGAGACGCTGGGTACAATGAGCAGTTCTTC,CAIRDAGYNEQFF
TRBV27,.,.,TRBJ1-1,TGTGCCAGCAGTTTCGGGGGCGAAGCTTTCTTT,CASSFGGEAFF
TRBV19,.,many,TRBJ1-4,TGTGCCAGTAGTATAGACGGGGCAACTAATGAAAAACTGTTTTTT,CASSIDGATNEKLFF